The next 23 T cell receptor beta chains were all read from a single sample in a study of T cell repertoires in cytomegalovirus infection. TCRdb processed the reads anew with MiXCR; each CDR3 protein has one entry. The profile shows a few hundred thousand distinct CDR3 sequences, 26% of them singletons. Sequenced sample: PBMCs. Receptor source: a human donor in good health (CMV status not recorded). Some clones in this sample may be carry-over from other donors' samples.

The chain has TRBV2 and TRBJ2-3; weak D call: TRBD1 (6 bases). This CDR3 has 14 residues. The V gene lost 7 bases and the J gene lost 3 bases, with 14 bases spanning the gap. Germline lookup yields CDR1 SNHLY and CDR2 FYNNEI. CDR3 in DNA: TGTGCCAGCACCGGACTTAGGGGGACAGATACGCAGTATTTT. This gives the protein CASTGLRGTDTQYF.

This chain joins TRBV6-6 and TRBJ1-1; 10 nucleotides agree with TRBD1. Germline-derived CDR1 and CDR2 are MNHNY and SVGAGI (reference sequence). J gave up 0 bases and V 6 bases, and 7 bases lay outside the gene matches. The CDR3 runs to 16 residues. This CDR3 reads CASSHGTGVLNTEAFF. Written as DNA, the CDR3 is TGTGCCAGCAGCCACGGGACAGGGGTGCTGAACACTGAAGCTTTCTTT.

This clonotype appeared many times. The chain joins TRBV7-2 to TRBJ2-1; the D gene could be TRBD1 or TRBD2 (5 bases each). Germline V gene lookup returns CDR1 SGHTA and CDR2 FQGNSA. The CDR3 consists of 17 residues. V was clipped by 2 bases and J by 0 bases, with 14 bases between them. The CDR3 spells CASSLSTGLSSYNEQFF. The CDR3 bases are TGTGCCAGCAGCTTAAGTACGGGGCTGAGCTCCTACAATGAGCAGTTCTTC.

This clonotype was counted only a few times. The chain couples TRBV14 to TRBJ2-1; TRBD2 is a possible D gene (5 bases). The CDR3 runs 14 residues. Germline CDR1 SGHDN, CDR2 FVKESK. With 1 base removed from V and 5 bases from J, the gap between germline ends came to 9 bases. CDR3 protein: CASSQGTGHNEQFF. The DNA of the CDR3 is TGTGCCAGCAGCCAAGGGACTGGCCACAATGAGCAGTTCTTC.

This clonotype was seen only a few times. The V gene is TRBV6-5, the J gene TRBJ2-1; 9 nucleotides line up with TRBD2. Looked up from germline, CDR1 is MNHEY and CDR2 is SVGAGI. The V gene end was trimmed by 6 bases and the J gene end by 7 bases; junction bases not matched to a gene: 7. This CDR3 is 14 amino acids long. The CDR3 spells CASRGAGGWNEQFF. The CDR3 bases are TGTGCCAGCAGGGGAGCGGGAGGATGGAATGAGCAGTTCTTC.

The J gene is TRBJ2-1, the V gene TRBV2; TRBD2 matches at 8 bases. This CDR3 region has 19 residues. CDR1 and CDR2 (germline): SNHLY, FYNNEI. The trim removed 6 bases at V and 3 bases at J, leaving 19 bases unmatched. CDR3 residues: CASRDRLSGSRGVYNEQFF. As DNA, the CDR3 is TGTGCCAGCAGGGACAGACTAAGCGGGAGTAGGGGGGTCTACAATGAGCAGTTCTTC.

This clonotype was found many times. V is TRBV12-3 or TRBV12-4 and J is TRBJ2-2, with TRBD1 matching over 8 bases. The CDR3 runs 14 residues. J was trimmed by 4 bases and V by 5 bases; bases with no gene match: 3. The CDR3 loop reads CASSLGTGTGELFF. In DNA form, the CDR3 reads TGTGCCAGCAGTCTGGGGACAGGCACCGGGGAGCTGTTTTTT.

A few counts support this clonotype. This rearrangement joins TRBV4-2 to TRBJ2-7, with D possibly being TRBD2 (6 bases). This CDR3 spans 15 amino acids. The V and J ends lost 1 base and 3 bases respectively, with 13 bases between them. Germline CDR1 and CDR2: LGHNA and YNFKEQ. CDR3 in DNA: TGTGCCAGCAGCCAAGCGGGGGACGCCTTCTACGAGCAGTACTTC. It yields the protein CASSQAGDAFYEQYF.

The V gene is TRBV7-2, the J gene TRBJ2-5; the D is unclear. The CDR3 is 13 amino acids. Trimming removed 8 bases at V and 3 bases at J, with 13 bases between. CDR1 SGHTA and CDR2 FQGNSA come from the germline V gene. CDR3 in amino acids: CASQRTPEETQYF. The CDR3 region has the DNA TGTGCCAGCCAAAGAACACCGGAAGAGACCCAGTACTTC.

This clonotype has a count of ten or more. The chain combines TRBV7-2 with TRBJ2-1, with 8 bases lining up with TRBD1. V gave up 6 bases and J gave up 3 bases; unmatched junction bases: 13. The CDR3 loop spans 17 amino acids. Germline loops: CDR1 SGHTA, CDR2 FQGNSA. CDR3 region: CASRRTSGTGVYNEQFF. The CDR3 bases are TGTGCCAGCAGGCGGACTTCCGGGACAGGAGTCTACAATGAGCAGTTCTTC.

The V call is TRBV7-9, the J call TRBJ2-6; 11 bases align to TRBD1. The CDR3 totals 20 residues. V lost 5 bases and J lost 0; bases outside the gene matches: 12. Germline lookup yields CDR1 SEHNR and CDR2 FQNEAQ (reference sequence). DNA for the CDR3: TGTGCCAGCAGCACTTGGACAGGGGGCCGCCCCTACTCTGGGGCCAACGTCCTGACTTTC. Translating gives CASSTWTGGRPYSGANVLTF. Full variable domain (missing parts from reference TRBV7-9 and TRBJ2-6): DTGVSQNPRHKITKRGQNVTFRCDPISEHNRLYWYRQTLGQGPEFLTYFQNEAQLEKSRLLSDRFSAERPKGSFSTLEIQRTEQGDSAMYLCASSTWTGGRPYSGANVLTFGAGSRLTVL.

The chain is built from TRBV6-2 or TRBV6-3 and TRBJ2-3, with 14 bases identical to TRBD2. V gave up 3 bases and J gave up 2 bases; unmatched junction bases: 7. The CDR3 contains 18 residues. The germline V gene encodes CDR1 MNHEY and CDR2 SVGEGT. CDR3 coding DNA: TGTGCCAGCAGTTATAGGCGGACTAGCGGGAGGTCCACAGATACGCAGTATTTT. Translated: CASSYRRTSGRSTDTQYF.

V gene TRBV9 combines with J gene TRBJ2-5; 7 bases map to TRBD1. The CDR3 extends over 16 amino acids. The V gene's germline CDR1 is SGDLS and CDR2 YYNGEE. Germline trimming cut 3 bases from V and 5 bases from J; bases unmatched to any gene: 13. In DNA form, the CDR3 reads TGTGCCAGCAGCGGATCTCTCAGGGGGTCAGGCGAGACCCAGTACTTC. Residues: CASSGSLRGSGETQYF.

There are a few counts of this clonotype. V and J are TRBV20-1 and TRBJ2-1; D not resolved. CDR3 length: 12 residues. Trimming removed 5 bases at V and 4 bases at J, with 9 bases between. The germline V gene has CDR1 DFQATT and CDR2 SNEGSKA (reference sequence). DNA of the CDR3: TGCAGTGCTCCCGAGAGTTACAATGAGCAGTTCTTC. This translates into CSAPESYNEQFF.

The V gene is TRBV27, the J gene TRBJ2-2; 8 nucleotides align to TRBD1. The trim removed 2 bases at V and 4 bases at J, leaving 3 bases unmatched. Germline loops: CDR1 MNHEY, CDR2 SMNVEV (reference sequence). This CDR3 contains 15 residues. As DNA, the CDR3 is TGTGCCAGCAGTTTAACACAGGGGGGCACCGGGGAGCTGTTTTTT. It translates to CASSLTQGGTGELFF.

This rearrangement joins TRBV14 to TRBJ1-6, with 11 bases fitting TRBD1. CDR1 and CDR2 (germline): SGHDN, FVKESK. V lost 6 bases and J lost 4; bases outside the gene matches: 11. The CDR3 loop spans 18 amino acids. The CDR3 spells CASSFLTGTGGYNSPLHF. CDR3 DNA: TGTGCCAGCAGTTTCCTTACCGGGACAGGGGGTTATAATTCACCCCTCCACTTT.

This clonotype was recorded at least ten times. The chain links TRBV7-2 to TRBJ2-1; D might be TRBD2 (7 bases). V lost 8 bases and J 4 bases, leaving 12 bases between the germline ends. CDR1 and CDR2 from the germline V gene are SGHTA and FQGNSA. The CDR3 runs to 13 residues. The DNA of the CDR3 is TGTGCCAGCGGAGCGGGACAATACAATGAGCAGTTCTTC. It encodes CASGAGQYNEQFF.

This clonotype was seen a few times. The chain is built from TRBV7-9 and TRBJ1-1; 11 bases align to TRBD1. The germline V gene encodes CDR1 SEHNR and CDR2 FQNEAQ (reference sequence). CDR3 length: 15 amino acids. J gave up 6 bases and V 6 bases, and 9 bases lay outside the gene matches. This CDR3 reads CASRAPDRGQPEAFF. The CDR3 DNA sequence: TGTGCCAGCAGGGCACCGGACAGGGGGCAGCCTGAAGCTTTCTTT.

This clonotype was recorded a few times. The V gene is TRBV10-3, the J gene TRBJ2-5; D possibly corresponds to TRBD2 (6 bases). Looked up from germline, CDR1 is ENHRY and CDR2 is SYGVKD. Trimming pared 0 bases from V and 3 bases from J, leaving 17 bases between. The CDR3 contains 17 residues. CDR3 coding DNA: TGTGCCATCAGTGAGTCGCTCGGTCGCGCGGGGAAAGAGACCCAGTACTTC. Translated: CAISESLGRAGKETQYF.

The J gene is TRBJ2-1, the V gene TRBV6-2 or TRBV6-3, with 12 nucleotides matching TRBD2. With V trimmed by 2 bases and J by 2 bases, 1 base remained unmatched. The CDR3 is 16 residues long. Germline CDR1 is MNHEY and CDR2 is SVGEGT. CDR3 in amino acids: CASSYTSGGPYNEQFF. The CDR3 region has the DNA TGTGCCAGCAGTTACACTAGCGGGGGGCCCTACAATGAGCAGTTCTTC.

CDR3 sequence: CSAHPTNQETQYF. The CDR3 DNA follows: TGCAGTGCCCACCCCACGAACCAAGAGACCCAGTACTTC. The chain has TRBV20-1 and TRBJ2-5; no clear D. The CDR3 contains 13 residues. From germline, CDR1 is DFQATT and CDR2 SNEGSKA (reference sequence). The V gene lost 6 bases and the J gene lost 0 bases, with 11 bases spanning the gap.

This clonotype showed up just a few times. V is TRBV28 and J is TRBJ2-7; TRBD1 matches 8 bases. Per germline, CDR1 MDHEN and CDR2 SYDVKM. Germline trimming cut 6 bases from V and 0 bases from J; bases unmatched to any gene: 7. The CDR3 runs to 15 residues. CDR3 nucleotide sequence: TGTGCCAGCAGCCACAGGGACAGGAACTCCTACGAGCAGTACTTC. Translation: CASSHRDRNSYEQYF.

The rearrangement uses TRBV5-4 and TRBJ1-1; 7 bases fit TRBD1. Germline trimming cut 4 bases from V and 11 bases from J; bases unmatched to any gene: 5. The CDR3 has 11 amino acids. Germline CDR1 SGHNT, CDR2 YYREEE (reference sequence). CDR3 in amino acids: CASSEGAGAFF. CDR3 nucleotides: TGTGCCAGCAGCGAGGGGGCGGGGGCTTTCTTT.